This TCR beta chain was captured by sequencing in a study of lymphopenia after photon versus proton radiotherapy. Findings of the study overall: After the lymphocyte nadir, photon-treated repertoires showed oligoclonal expansion, especially of CD8+ Temra cells. Under photons, naive T cells and diversity fell while effector/memory populations rose.

Sequencing used immunoSEQ multiplex PCR; TCRdb keeps in-frame clones, though not all of them. This table has tens of thousands of clones, more than 75% appearing once. Comment on this clone: Its antigen is unknown.

The CDR3 spans 14 residues. V was clipped by 4 bases and J by 6 bases, with 13 bases between them. CDR1 and CDR2 (germline): LNHNV, YYDKDF (reference sequence). This clonotype originated in an elderly man with esophageal cancer. The specimen comprised peripheral blood, sampled from a patient treated with proton-based radiotherapy. The chain recombines TRBV15 with TRBJ1-5, with TRBD1 as a possible D gene (6 bases). CDR3: CATSKGGLFQPQHF. The DNA for the CDR3 is TGTGCCACCAGCAAGGGGGGGCTCTTTCAGCCCCAGCATTTT.